Each of the 5 T cell receptor beta chains below was sequenced from the same sample in a study of T cell responses to AZD1222 COVID-19 vaccine. Assay: immunoSEQ multiplex PCR; the TCRdb copy retains only in-frame clones and omits some. The table records 100,000 or so clones, around 90% of them present only once. Source: peripheral blood, taken on day 0 of AZD1222 vaccination. The receptors stem from an adult in good health.

The chain links TRBV28 to TRBJ2-5, with TRBD1 identical over 8 bases. J was trimmed by 4 bases and V by 8 bases; bases with no gene match: 9. Germline CDR1 is MDHEN and CDR2 is SYDVKM. The CDR3 consists of 14 residues. This CDR3 is CASGKSDRAETQYF. CDR3 bases: TGTGCCAGCGGCAAATCGGACAGGGCAGAGACCCAGTACTTC.

The chain joins TRBV19 to TRBJ1-2; D is uncertain. CDR3 length equals 13 residues. Germline V CDR1 and CDR2: LNHDA, SQIVND (reference sequence). V gave up 8 bases and J gave up 0 bases, with 10 bases separating them. The CDR3 is CASHKTPNYGYTF. DNA of the CDR3: TGTGCCAGTCACAAGACTCCTAACTATGGCTACACCTTC. The whole variable domain, remainder taken from reference TRBV19 and TRBJ1-2, is DGGITQSPKYLFRKEGQNVTLSCEQNLNHDAMYWYRQDPGQGLRLIYYSQIVNDFQKGDIAEGYSVSREKKESFPLTVTSAQKNPTAFYLCASHKTPNYGYTFGSGTRLTVV.

V is TRBV2 and J is TRBJ2-5, with unresolved D. The CDR3 has 16 residues. The germline V gene has CDR1 SNHLY and CDR2 FYNNEI. V dropped 1 base and J dropped 1 base, with 13 bases sitting between them. The CDR3, as DNA: TGTGCCAGCAGTGAAGGTAAAAGCTCAGGCCAAGAGACCCAGTACTTC. Amino acid sequence: CASSEGKSSGQETQYF.

The DNA of the CDR3 is TGCGCCAGCAGCCAAGAAGGAGCGGGAGTGGTGACAGATACGCAGTATTTT. Protein sequence: CASSQEGAGVVTDTQYF. The chain recombines TRBV4-1 with TRBJ2-3, with 8 bases that match TRBD2. J lost 3 bases, V lost 0 bases, and 8 bases had no gene match. The germline V gene has CDR1 MGHRA and CDR2 YSYEKL. The CDR3 totals 17 residues.

As for this clone: The junction does not match germline at one end; this may be a read error. This chain uses TRBV5-4 with TRBJ2-3; the match to TRBD2 covers 9 bases. CDR1 and CDR2 (germline): SGHNT, YYREEE (reference sequence). The CDR3 is 17 residues long. The chain's CDR3 is CASTLKAGGASTDTQYF. In DNA, the CDR3 is TGTGCCAGCACCTTGAAAGCGGGGGGCGCTAGCACAGATACGCAGTATTTT.